The clone carrying this TCR beta chain was seen more than once but under ten times. The CDR3 contains 15 residues. Trimming took 6 bases from V and 6 from J; bases not matched to a gene: 8. Germline lookup yields CDR1 SGHTA and CDR2 FQGNSA. The data belong to a study of blood T cell repertoires in COVID-19. Study processing details: Amplifying reference gene primers gave estimates of nucleated cell counts. TCRdb's copy holds only in-frame clones and misses some; the assay was immunoSEQ multiplex PCR. That table is the source of V, J and clone size, and D and trimming were worked out from the DNA. The sample has around 260,000 clones, approximately 91% seen once.

The source material was peripheral blood. The chain combines TRBV7-2 with TRBJ2-3; 11 nucleotides match TRBD2. The receptor comes from a woman aged 40-49 years who had recovered from COVID-19. The CDR3 sequence is CASRPTGTSGDTQYF. DNA of the CDR3: TGTGCCAGCAGGCCAACCGGGACTAGCGGTGATACGCAGTATTTT.